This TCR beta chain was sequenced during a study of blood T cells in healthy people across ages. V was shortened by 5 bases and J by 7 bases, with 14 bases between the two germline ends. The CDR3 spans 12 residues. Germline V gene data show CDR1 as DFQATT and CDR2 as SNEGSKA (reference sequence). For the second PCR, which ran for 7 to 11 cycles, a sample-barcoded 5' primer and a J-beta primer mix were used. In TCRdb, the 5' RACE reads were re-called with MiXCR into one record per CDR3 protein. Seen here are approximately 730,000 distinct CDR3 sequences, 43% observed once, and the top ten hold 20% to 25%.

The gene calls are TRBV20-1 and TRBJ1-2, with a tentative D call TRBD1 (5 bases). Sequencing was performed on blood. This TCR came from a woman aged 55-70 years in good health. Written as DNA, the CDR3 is TGCAGTGCTTATTACAGGAGCTCTGGCTACACCTTC. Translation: CSAYYRSSGYTF.